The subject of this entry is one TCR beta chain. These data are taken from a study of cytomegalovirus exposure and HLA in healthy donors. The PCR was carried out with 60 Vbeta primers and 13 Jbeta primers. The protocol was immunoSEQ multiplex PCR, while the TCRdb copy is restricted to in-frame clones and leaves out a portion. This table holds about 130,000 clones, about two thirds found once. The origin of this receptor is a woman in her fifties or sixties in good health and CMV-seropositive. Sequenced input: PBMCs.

This CDR3 reads CASSQEGGGKSNQPQHF. CDR3 in DNA: TGCGCCAGCAGCCAAGAAGGGGGCGGTAAAAGCAATCAGCCCCAGCATTTT. The chain recombines TRBV4-1 with TRBJ1-5, with 7 nucleotides matching TRBD1. Germline V CDR1 and CDR2: MGHRA, YSYEKL. V dropped 0 bases and J dropped 1; count of bases not matched to a gene: 6. This CDR3 comprises 17 residues.